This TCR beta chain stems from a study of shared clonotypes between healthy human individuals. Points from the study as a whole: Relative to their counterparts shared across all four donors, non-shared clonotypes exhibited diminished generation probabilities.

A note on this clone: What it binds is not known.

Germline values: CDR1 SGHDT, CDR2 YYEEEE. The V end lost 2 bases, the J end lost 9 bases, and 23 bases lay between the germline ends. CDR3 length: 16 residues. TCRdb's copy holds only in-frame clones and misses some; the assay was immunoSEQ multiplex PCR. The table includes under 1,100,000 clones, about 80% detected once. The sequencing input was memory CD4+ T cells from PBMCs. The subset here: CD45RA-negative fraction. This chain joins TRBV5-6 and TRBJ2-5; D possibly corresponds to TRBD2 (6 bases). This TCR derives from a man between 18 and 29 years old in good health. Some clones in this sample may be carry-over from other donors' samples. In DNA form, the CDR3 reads TGTGCCAGCAGCTTTCGCTTTACGGGTGCCGGAGGGGCCCAGTACTTC. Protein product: CASSFRFTGAGGAQYF. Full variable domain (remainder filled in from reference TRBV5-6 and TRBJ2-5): DAGVTQSPTHLIKTRGQQVTLRCSPKSGHDTVSWYQQALGQGPQFIFQYYEEEERQRGNFPDRFSGHQFPNYSSELNVNALLLGDSALYLCASSFRFTGAGGAQYFGPGTRLLVL.